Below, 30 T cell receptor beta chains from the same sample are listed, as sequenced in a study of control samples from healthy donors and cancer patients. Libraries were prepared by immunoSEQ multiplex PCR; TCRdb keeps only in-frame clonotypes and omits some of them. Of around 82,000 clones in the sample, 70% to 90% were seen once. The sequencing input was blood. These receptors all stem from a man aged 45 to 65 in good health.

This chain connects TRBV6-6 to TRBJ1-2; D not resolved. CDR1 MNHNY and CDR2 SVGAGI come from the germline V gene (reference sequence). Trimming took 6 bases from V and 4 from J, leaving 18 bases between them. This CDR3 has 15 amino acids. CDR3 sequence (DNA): TGTGCCAGCAGCTCGATAAGACCGCAGAGCTATGGCTACACCTTC. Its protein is CASSSIRPQSYGYTF.

CDR3 region: CASSVLGASYNEQFF. The DNA for the CDR3 is TGTGCCAGCAGTGTCCTGGGCGCATCCTACAATGAGCAGTTCTTC. The rearrangement links TRBV2 to TRBJ2-1; no definite D call. The CDR3 extends over 15 amino acids. Looked up from germline, CDR1 is SNHLY and CDR2 is FYNNEI. V lost 4 bases, J lost 1 base, and 11 bases lay in between. Full variable domain (remainder filled in from reference TRBV2 and TRBJ2-1): EPEVTQTPSHQVTQMGQEVILRCVPISNHLYFYWYRQILGQKVEFLVSFYNNEISEKSEIFDDQFSVERPDGSNFTLKIRSTKLEDSAMYFCASSVLGASYNEQFFGPGTRLTVL.

As DNA, the CDR3 is TGTGCCAGTAGGGGAGCGGGGGGCCCGAGGGAGCAGTTCTTC. Protein product: CASRGAGGPREQFF. This chain joins TRBV19 and TRBJ2-1; 9 bases map to TRBD2. The V gene end was trimmed by 6 bases and the J gene end by 10 bases; junction bases not matched to a gene: 10. CDR3 length equals 14 residues. Germline CDR1 and CDR2: LNHDA and SQIVND (reference sequence). Full variable domain (remainder filled in from reference TRBV19 and TRBJ2-1): DGGITQSPKYLFRKEGQNVTLSCEQNLNHDAMYWYRQDPGQGLRLIYYSQIVNDFQKGDIAEGYSVSREKKESFPLTVTSAQKNPTAFYLCASRGAGGPREQFFGPGTRLTVL.

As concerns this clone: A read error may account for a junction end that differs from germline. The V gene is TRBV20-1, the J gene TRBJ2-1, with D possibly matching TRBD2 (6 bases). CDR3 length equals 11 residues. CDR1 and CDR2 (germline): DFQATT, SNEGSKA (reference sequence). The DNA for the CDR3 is TGCAGTGCCCAGCGGGCAGGGCCACCCCTCTTC. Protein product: CSAQRAGPPLF.

The CDR3 bases are TGTGCCAGCAGGCTCATCGGGACAGGGCGAACCGGGGAGCTGTTTTTT. Translation: CASRLIGTGRTGELFF. V usage is TRBV3-1 (or the pseudogene TRBV3-2) and J usage is TRBJ2-2; 9 nucleotides match TRBD1. Germline-derived CDR1 and CDR2 are LGHDT and YNNKEL (reference sequence). CDR3 length equals 16 residues. V lost 6 bases and J lost 5; bases outside the gene matches: 10.

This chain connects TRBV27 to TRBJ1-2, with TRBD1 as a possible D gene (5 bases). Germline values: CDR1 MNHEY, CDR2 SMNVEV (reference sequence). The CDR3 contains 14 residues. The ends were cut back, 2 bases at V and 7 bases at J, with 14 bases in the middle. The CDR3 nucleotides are TGTGCCAGCAGTTTACAGCCCGAGGGGTCTGGCTACACCTTC. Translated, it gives CASSLQPEGSGYTF.

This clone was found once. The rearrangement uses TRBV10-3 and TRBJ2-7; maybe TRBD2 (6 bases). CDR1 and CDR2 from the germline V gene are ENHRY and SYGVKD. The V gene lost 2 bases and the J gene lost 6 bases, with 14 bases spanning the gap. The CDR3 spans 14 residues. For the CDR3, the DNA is TGTGCCATCAGTGAGAGAGGGGAGGCCTCCGAGCAGTACTTC. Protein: CAISERGEASEQYF.

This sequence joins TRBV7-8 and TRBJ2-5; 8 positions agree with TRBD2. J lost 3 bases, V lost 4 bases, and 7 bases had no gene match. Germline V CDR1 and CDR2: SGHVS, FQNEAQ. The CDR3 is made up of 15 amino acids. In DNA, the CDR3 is TGTGCCAGCAGCTGGCGGGGGGCCTGGGAAGAGACCCAGTACTTC. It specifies CASSWRGAWEETQYF.

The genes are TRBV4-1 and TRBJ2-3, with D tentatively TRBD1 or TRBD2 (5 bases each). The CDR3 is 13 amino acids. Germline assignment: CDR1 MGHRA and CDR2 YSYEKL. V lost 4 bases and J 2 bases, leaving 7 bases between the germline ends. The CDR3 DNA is TGCGCCAGCAGCCCGGGGACCACAGATACGCAGTATTTT. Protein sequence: CASSPGTTDTQYF.

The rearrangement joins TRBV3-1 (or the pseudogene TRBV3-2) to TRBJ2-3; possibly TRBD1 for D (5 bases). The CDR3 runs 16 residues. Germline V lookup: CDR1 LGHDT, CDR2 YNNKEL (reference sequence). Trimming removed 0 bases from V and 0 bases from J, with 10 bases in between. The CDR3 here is CASSQDLAGSTDTQYF. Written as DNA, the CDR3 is TGTGCCAGCAGCCAAGATCTGGCAGGGAGCACAGATACGCAGTATTTT.

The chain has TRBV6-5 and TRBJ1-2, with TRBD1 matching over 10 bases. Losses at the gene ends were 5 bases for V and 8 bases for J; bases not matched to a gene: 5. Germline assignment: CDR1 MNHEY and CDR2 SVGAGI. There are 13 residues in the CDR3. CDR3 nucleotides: TGTGCCAGCAGTACCCGACAGGGGGCCGGCTACACCTTC. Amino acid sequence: CASSTRQGAGYTF.

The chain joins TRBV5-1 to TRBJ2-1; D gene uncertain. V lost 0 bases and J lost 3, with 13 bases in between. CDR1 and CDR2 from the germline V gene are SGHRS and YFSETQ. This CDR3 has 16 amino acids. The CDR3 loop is CASSLGLEINYNEQFF. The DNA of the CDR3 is TGCGCCAGCAGCTTGGGGCTAGAAATTAACTACAATGAGCAGTTCTTC.

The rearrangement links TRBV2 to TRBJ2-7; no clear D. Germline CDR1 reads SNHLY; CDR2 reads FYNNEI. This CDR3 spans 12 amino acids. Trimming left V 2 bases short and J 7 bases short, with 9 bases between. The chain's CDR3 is CASSEMGSEQYF. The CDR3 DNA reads TGTGCCAGCAGTGAAATGGGTTCTGAGCAGTACTTC.

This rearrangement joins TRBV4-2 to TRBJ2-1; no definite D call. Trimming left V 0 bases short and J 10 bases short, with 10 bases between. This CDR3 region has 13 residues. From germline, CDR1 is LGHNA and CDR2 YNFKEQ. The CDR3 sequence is CASSQDHAAEQFF. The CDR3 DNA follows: TGTGCCAGCAGCCAAGATCACGCAGCCGAGCAGTTCTTC.

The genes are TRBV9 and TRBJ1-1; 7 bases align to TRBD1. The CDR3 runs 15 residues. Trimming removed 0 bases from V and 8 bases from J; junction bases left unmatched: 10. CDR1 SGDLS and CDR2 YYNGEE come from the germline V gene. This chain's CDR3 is CASSVAGTQGTEAFF. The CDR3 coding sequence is TGTGCCAGCAGCGTAGCTGGGACACAGGGGACGGAAGCTTTCTTT.

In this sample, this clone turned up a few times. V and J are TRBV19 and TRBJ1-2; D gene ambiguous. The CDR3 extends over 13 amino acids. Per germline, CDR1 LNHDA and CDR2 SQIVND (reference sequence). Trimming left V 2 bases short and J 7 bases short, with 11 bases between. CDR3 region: CASSIRRGSGYTF. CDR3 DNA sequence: TGTGCCAGTAGTATACGGAGAGGATCTGGCTACACCTTC.

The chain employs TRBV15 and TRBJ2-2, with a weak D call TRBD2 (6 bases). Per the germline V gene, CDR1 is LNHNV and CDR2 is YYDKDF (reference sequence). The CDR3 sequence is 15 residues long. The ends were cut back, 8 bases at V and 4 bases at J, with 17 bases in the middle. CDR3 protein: CATSPGGVSTGELFF. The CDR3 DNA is TGTGCCACCTCTCCCGGCGGGGTTAGCACCGGGGAGCTGTTTTTT.

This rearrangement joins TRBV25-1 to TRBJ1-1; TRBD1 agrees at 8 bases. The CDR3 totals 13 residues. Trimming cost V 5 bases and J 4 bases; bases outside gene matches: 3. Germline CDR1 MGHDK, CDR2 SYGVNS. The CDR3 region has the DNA TGTGCCAGCAGTTTTACAGGGGGCACTGAAGCTTTCTTT. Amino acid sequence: CASSFTGGTEAFF.

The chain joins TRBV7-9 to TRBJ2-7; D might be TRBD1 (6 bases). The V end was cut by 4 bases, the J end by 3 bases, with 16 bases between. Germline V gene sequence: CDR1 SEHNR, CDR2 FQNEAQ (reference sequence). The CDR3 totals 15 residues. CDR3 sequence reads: CASSSPQGSHYEQYF. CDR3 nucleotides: TGTGCCAGCAGCTCGCCTCAGGGGTCCCACTACGAGCAGTACTTC.

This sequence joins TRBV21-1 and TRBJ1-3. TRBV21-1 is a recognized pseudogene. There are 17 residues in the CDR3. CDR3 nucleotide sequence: TGTGCCAGCAGCGCCCCCGTAACGGACGGCCACGGAAACACCATATATTTT. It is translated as CASSAPVTDGHGNTIYF.

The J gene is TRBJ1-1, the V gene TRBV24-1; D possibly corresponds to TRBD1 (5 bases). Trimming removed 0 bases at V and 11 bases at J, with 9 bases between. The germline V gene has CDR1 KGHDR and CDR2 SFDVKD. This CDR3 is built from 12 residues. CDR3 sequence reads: CATSDLGTGAFF. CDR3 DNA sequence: TGTGCCACCAGTGATTTGGGGACTGGTGCTTTCTTT.

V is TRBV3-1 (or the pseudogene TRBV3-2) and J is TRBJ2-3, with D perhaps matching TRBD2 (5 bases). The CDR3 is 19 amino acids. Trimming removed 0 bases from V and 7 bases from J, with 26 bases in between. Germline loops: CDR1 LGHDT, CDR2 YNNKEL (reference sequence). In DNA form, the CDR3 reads TGTGCCAGCAGCCAAGATGTTATCCAAGTAGGTGGTTCCGGGAATACGCAGTATTTT. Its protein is CASSQDVIQVGGSGNTQYF.

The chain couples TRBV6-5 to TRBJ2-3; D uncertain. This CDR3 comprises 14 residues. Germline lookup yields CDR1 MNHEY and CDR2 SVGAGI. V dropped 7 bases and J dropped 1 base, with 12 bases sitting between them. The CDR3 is CASTRTYRTDTQYF. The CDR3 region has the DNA TGTGCCAGCACCCGGACCTACCGCACAGATACGCAGTATTTT.

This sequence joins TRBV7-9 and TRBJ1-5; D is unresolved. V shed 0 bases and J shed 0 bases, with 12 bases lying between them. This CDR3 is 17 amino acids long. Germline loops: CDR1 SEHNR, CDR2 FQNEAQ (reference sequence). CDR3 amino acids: CASSLASASPSNQPQHF. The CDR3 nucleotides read TGTGCCAGCAGCTTAGCGTCGGCATCCCCTAGCAATCAGCCCCAGCATTTT.

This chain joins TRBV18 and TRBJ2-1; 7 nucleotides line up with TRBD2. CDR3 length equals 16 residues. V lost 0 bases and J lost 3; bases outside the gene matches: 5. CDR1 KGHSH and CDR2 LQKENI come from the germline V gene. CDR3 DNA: TGTGCCAGCTCACCACCTACGGGGGGACTCTACAATGAGCAGTTCTTC. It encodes CASSPPTGGLYNEQFF.

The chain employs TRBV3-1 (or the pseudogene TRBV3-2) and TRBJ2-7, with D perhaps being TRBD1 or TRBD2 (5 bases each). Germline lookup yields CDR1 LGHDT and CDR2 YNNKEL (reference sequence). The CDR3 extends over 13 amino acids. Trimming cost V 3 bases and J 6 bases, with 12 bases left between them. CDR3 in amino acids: CASSQPPGTEQYF. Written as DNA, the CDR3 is TGTGCCAGCAGCCAGCCCCCCGGGACCGAGCAGTACTTC.

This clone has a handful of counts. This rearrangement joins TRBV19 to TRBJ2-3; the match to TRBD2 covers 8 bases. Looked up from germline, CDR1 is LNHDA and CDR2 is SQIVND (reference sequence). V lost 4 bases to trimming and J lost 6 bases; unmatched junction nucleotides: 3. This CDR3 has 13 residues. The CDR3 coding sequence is TGTGCCAGTAGTAACGGGGGGGCGGATACGCAGTATTTT. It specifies CASSNGGADTQYF.

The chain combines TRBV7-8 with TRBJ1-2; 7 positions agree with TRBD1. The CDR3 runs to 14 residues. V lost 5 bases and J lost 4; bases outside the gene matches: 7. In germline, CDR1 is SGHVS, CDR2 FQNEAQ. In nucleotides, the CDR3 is TGTGCCAGCAGCCTAACACAGGGGTCCTATGGCTACACCTTC. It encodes CASSLTQGSYGYTF.

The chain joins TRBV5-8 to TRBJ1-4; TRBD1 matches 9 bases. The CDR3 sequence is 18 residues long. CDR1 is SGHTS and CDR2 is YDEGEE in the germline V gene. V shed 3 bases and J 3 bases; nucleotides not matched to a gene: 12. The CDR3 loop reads CASSSSWDRVSANEKLFF. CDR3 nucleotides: TGTGCCAGCAGCTCGTCCTGGGACAGGGTCTCGGCTAATGAAAAACTGTTTTTT.

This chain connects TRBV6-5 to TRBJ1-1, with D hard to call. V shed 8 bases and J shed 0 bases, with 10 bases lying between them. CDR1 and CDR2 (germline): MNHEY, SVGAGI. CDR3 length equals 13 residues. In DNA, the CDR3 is TGTGCCAGCTGGCCAGAGATGAACACTGAAGCTTTCTTT. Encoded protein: CASWPEMNTEAFF.